The 23 T cell receptor beta chains given below trace back to one sample, sequenced in a study of blood T cell repertoires in COVID-19. Clones were sequenced by immunoSEQ multiplex PCR, and TCRdb holds only the in-frame ones, with some missing. The data show over 8,000 clones, with 75% to 90% seen just once and approximately 7.9% held by the top ten. The source material was peripheral blood. The receptors come from a human donor with active COVID-19. The donor label of this sample is uncertain.

The chain's CDR3 is CASNPGQGAFSGANVLTF. CDR3 in DNA: TGTGCCAGTAACCCGGGACAGGGGGCCTTCTCTGGGGCCAACGTCCTGACTTTC. V is TRBV19 and J is TRBJ2-6; 12 bases match TRBD1. CDR3 length equals 18 residues. Germline CDR1 LNHDA, CDR2 SQIVND (reference sequence). The V and J ends lost 7 bases and 0 bases, in that order; junction bases with no gene match: 7.

This clone was seen a single time. The genes are TRBV19 and TRBJ2-6; unclear D gene. The CDR3 extends over 13 amino acids. Trimming took 7 bases from V and 0 from J, leaving 4 bases between them. The germline gives CDR1 LNHDA, CDR2 SQIVND (reference sequence). CDR3 in amino acids: CASTSSGANVLTF. The DNA for the CDR3 is TGTGCCAGTACGAGCTCTGGGGCCAACGTCCTGACTTTC. Using reference TRBV19 and TRBJ2-6 for the parts outside the CDR3, the full variable domain is DGGITQSPKYLFRKEGQNVTLSCEQNLNHDAMYWYRQDPGQGLRLIYYSQIVNDFQKGDIAEGYSVSREKKESFPLTVTSAQKNPTAFYLCASTSSGANVLTFGAGSRLTVL.

J is TRBJ1-5 and V is TRBV6-5; D not certain. Germline assignment: CDR1 MNHEY and CDR2 SVGAGI. The CDR3 totals 12 residues. V gave up 8 bases and J gave up 7 bases, with 12 bases separating them. This chain's CDR3 is CASRRLQQPQHF. CDR3 sequence (DNA): TGTGCCAGCCGGAGGCTACAACAGCCCCAGCATTTT.

The chain is built from TRBV4-2 and TRBJ1-3; the D is unclear. The CDR3 has 14 amino acids. Trimming removed 3 bases at V and 0 bases at J, with 6 bases between. Germline V lookup: CDR1 LGHNA, CDR2 YNFKEQ. CDR3 sequence: CASSQAVSGNTIYF. The CDR3 DNA reads as TGTGCCAGCAGCCAGGCGGTCTCTGGAAACACCATATATTTT.

The chain carries TRBV6-5 and TRBJ2-1; D is possibly TRBD2 (5 bases). This CDR3 has 14 amino acids. Germline loops: CDR1 MNHEY, CDR2 SVGAGI. V gave up 8 bases and J gave up 3 bases, with 14 bases separating them. CDR3: CASSEGALYNEQFF. CDR3 in DNA: TGTGCCAGCTCAGAGGGAGCACTCTACAATGAGCAGTTCTTC.

This clone has only one observation. The chain has TRBV7-8 and TRBJ2-3; 10 nucleotides line up with TRBD2. This CDR3 spans 15 amino acids. Germline values: CDR1 SGHVS, CDR2 FQNEAQ. With V trimmed by 4 bases and J by 0 bases, 1 base remained unmatched. CDR3: CASSWTSGSTDTQYF. The CDR3 coding sequence is TGTGCCAGCAGCTGGACTAGCGGAAGCACAGATACGCAGTATTTT. Supplemented by reference TRBV7-8 and TRBJ2-3, the full variable domain reads GAGVSQSPRYKVAKRGQDVALRCDPISGHVSLFWYQQALGQGPEFLTYFQNEAQLDKSGLPSDRFFAERPEGSVSTLKIQRTQQEDSAVYLCASSWTSGSTDTQYFGPGTRLTVL.

The table lists this clone with a few counts. The rearrangement uses TRBV11-3 and TRBJ2-1; 16 positions agree with TRBD2. Per germline, CDR1 SGHNT and CDR2 YENEEA. The CDR3 has 18 amino acids. V was clipped by 5 bases and J by 5 bases; unmatched bases: 9. The CDR3 region has the DNA TGTGCCAGCAGCAGGGCCGGGACTAGCGGGGGGGCCGACAATGAGCAGTTCTTC. Residues: CASSRAGTSGGADNEQFF.

This clone has just a few counts. The sample holds other DNA sequences that translate to the same CDR3. CDR3 nucleotides: TGTGCCAGCAGTTTCAGGGGAAACACTGAAGCTTTCTTT. Its translation is CASSFRGNTEAFF. The chain links TRBV27 to TRBJ1-1, with D possibly matching TRBD1 (6 bases). Trimming removed 3 bases at V and 2 bases at J, with 7 bases between. Germline assignment: CDR1 MNHEY and CDR2 SMNVEV (reference sequence). There are 13 residues in the CDR3.

The CDR3 reads CASSAGYEQYF. The DNA for the CDR3 is TGTGCCAGCAGCGCGGGCTACGAGCAGTACTTC. The rearrangement joins TRBV9 to TRBJ2-7; D not resolved. Deletions cut 3 bases from V and 3 bases from J, with 4 bases between. This CDR3 comprises 11 residues. Germline V gives CDR1 SGDLS, CDR2 YYNGEE. The variable domain in full, completed from reference TRBV9 and TRBJ2-7, reads DSGVTQTPKHLITATGQRVTLRCSPRSGDLSVYWYQQSLDQGLQFLIQYYNGEERAKGNILERFSAQQFPDLHSELNLSSLELGDSALYFCASSAGYEQYFGPGTRLTVT.

The chain carries TRBV10-1 and TRBJ2-7; 9 nucleotides align to TRBD1. Germline V gives CDR1 WNHNN, CDR2 SYGVQD (reference sequence). This CDR3 comprises 13 residues. Trimming took 6 bases from V and 4 from J; bases not matched to a gene: 4. This chain's CDR3 is CASSGQGMYEQYF. The CDR3 DNA sequence: TGCGCCAGCAGCGGACAGGGGATGTACGAGCAGTACTTC.

This clone was counted a single time. The chain has TRBV9 and TRBJ2-3; the match to TRBD2 covers 8 bases. The CDR3 is 17 amino acids. The V segment lost 2 bases and the J segment 2 bases; nucleotides outside the gene matches: 10. Germline-derived CDR1 and CDR2 are SGDLS and YYNGEE. Here the CDR3 DNA reads TGTGCCAGCAGCGTGGATCCTACGGGACTAGTCACAGATACGCAGTATTTT. Residues: CASSVDPTGLVTDTQYF. Together with reference TRBV9 and TRBJ2-3, the CDR3 gives the full variable domain: DSGVTQTPKHLITATGQRVTLRCSPRSGDLSVYWYQQSLDQGLQFLIQYYNGEERAKGNILERFSAQQFPDLHSELNLSSLELGDSALYFCASSVDPTGLVTDTQYFGPGTRLTVL.

V and J are TRBV18 and TRBJ1-5; possible D gene TRBD1, 5 bases. This CDR3 has 13 amino acids. CDR1 and CDR2 from the germline V gene are KGHSH and LQKENI. The V and J ends lost 6 bases and 3 bases respectively, with 9 bases between them. This CDR3 is CASSGGNNQPQHF. In nucleotides, the CDR3 is TGTGCCAGCTCCGGGGGAAACAATCAGCCCCAGCATTTT. The entire variable domain, with the rest obtained from reference TRBV18 and TRBJ1-5, is as follows: NAGVMQNPRHLVRRRGQEARLRCSPMKGHSHVYWYRQLPEEGLKFMVYLQKENIIDESGMPKERFSAEFPKEGPSILRIQQVVRGDSAAYFCASSGGNNQPQHFGDGTRLSIL.

This rearrangement joins TRBV4-1 to TRBJ1-2; unclear D gene. The germline V gene has CDR1 MGHRA and CDR2 YSYEKL. The V gene lost 0 bases and the J gene lost 8 bases, with 13 bases spanning the gap. This CDR3 spans 14 amino acids. CDR3 coding DNA: TGCGCCAGCAGCCAAGACCCCCAGGTCCGGGGCTACACCTTC. The encoded protein is CASSQDPQVRGYTF.

This chain links TRBV18 with TRBJ1-4; D is possibly TRBD1 (6 bases). Germline assignment: CDR1 KGHSH and CDR2 LQKENI. The CDR3 is 17 amino acids. Trimming left V 6 bases short and J 0 bases short, with 17 bases between. The CDR3 here is CASSPTGGRTTNEKLFF. The DNA for the CDR3 is TGTGCCAGCTCCCCAACCGGGGGGCGAACAACTAATGAAAAACTGTTTTTT.

J is TRBJ2-7 and V is TRBV4-1, with a weak D call TRBD2 (6 bases). The length of the CDR3 is 15 residues. Per germline, CDR1 MGHRA and CDR2 YSYEKL. The V gene lost 0 bases and the J gene lost 4 bases, with 13 bases spanning the gap. CDR3 sequence: CASSQEEGRWYEQYF. CDR3 coding DNA: TGCGCCAGCAGCCAAGAGGAGGGTCGATGGTACGAGCAGTACTTC.

The rearrangement joins TRBV5-1 to TRBJ1-4; 7 positions match TRBD1. J lost 3 bases, V lost 3 bases, and 8 bases had no gene match. The CDR3 consists of 16 residues. CDR1 and CDR2 from the germline V gene are SGHRS and YFSETQ. CDR3 sequence reads: CASSWTEGAANEKLFF. The CDR3, as DNA: TGCGCCAGCAGCTGGACCGAGGGGGCGGCTAATGAAAAACTGTTTTTT. Looking up the rest from reference TRBV5-1 and TRBJ1-4 gives the full variable domain: KAGVTQTPRYLIKTRGQQVTLSCSPISGHRSVSWYQQTPGQGLQFLFEYFSETQRNKGNFPGRFSGRQFSNSRSEMNVSTLELGDSALYLCASSWTEGAANEKLFFGSGTQLSVL.

The chain couples TRBV12-1 to TRBJ2-2; the table's D call TRBD2 went unverified against the DNA. TRBV12-1 is annotated as a pseudogene. The CDR3 spans 16 residues. The CDR3 loop reads CASSVWTSRISGELFF. The CDR3 DNA sequence: TGTGCCAGCAGCGTGTGGACTAGCAGGATATCCGGGGAGCTGTTTTTT.

The V gene is TRBV12-3 or TRBV12-4, the J gene TRBJ2-2; 7 positions match TRBD2. The CDR3 spans 12 residues. Germline trimming cut 6 bases from V and 7 bases from J; bases unmatched to any gene: 2. CDR3 amino acids: CASRTGGGELFF. DNA of the CDR3: TGTGCCAGCAGGACGGGGGGCGGGGAGCTGTTTTTT.

V is TRBV7-2 and J is TRBJ2-7; 8 nucleotides line up with TRBD2. The V gene's germline CDR1 is SGHTA and CDR2 FQGNSA. The CDR3 totals 14 residues. Trimming at V came to 5 bases and at J to 2 bases, leaving 5 bases not matched to a gene. The CDR3 nucleotides read TGTGCCAGCAGCGGATCTAGCGGGCCCTACGAGCAGTACTTC. It yields the protein CASSGSSGPYEQYF.

The genes are TRBV7-9 and TRBJ1-6; D call uncertain. The V end lost 7 bases, the J end lost 5 bases, and 6 bases lay between the germline ends. This CDR3 has 12 residues. In germline, CDR1 is SEHNR, CDR2 FQNEAQ (reference sequence). CDR3 sequence (DNA): TGTGCCAGCACCCCAGATAATTCACCCCTCCACTTT. Translated, it gives CASTPDNSPLHF.

This clone was seen just once. This rearrangement joins TRBV24-1 to TRBJ2-3; perhaps TRBD2 as D (5 bases). Germline V gene data show CDR1 as KGHDR and CDR2 as SFDVKD. The CDR3 totals 13 residues. Trimming took off 7 bases at V and 6 bases at J, with 13 bases between the two ends. The DNA of the CDR3 is TGTGCCACCAGCCCCCGGAGGCGGGATACGCAGTATTTT. Translated: CATSPRRRDTQYF.

CDR3 residues: CASSLTSGENIQYF. The CDR3 nucleotides read TGTGCCAGCAGTTTGACTAGCGGGGAAAACATTCAGTACTTC. The V and J genes are TRBV6-6 and TRBJ2-4; TRBD2 matches at 11 bases. V dropped 4 bases and J dropped 5; count of bases not matched to a gene: 1. Looked up from germline, CDR1 is MNHNY and CDR2 is SVGAGI (reference sequence). This CDR3 comprises 14 residues.

The chain is built from TRBV27 and TRBJ2-2; TRBD1 matches 8 bases. CDR1 MNHEY and CDR2 SMNVEV come from the germline V gene (reference sequence). V trimming: 4 bases; J trimming: 2 bases; junction bases outside the gene matches: 9. CDR3 length: 17 amino acids. CDR3 nucleotide sequence: TGTGCCAGCAGTTCAGACAGGGGCTGGACAAACACCGGGGAGCTGTTTTTT. It is translated as CASSSDRGWTNTGELFF.